What follows are 25 T cell receptor beta chains derived from one specimen sequenced in a study of long-term antiretroviral therapy in people with HIV. Runs used v3.0 of the immunoSEQ assay and were done at survey level. Profiled with immunoSEQ multiplex PCR; TCRdb holds only in-frame clones, not every one. The data contain around 21,000 clones, under 90% of them seen just once; the ten biggest clones take up less than 15%. Source: unsorted PBMCs, taken 0.1 years before starting antiretroviral therapy. These receptors were collected from a man aged 35-49 years with HIV.

There are a few counts of this clone. The chain is built from TRBV2 and TRBJ2-7, with a possible D match to TRBD1 (5 bases). CDR1 and CDR2 from the germline V gene are SNHLY and FYNNEI. CDR3 size: 13 residues. The ends were cut back, 4 bases at V and 2 bases at J, with 9 bases in the middle. The CDR3 here is CASSVQGTYEQYF. As DNA, the CDR3 is TGTGCCAGCAGTGTTCAGGGTACCTACGAGCAGTACTTC.

This sequence joins TRBV28 and TRBJ1-2; TRBD1 aligns across 9 bases. The CDR3 has 15 residues. In germline, CDR1 is MDHEN, CDR2 SYDVKM. V trimming: 4 bases; J trimming: 3 bases; junction bases outside the gene matches: 6. DNA for the CDR3: TGTGCCAGCAGTTCCTCCGGGACAGGGTACTATGGCTACACCTTC. It is translated as CASSSSGTGYYGYTF.

This chain connects TRBV4-2 to TRBJ1-1; weak D call: TRBD1 (6 bases). Trimming took 0 bases from V and 1 from J, leaving 15 bases between them. The germline CDR1 and CDR2 sequences are LGHNA and YNFKEQ. CDR3 length: 17 amino acids. The CDR3 here is CASSQEGGRGWNTEAFF. The CDR3 DNA follows: TGTGCCAGCAGCCAAGAGGGGGGGCGGGGATGGAACACTGAAGCTTTCTTT.

This clone has only a few counts. The V call is TRBV4-3, the J call TRBJ1-6, with 7 positions matching TRBD1. This CDR3 has 17 amino acids. V was clipped by 2 bases and J by 0 bases; unmatched bases: 4. The germline gives CDR1 LGHNA, CDR2 YSLEER. The CDR3, as DNA: TGCGCCAGCAGCCAATCTAACAGGGGCTCCTATAATTCACCCCTCCACTTT. It specifies CASSQSNRGSYNSPLHF.

This clone came up a few times. This sequence joins TRBV28 and TRBJ1-1; D unclear. CDR1 is MDHEN and CDR2 is SYDVKM in the germline V gene. The V gene lost 6 bases and the J gene lost 7 bases, with 9 bases spanning the gap. The CDR3 length is 11 residues. CDR3 nucleotide sequence: TGTGCCAGCAGCGTTAACCATGAAGCTTTCTTT. Translation: CASSVNHEAFF.

The V gene is TRBV7-9, the J gene TRBJ2-3; no clear D gene. The germline CDR1 and CDR2 sequences are SEHNR and FQNEAQ (reference sequence). This CDR3 contains 15 residues. Trimming took off 5 bases at V and 0 bases at J, with 12 bases between the two ends. CDR3: CASSHGPLSTDTQYF. Written as DNA, the CDR3 is TGTGCCAGCAGCCACGGACCATTAAGCACAGATACGCAGTATTTT.

The rearrangement links TRBV20-1 to TRBJ1-1; TRBD1 is a possible D gene (6 bases). Germline V gives CDR1 DFQATT, CDR2 SNEGSKA (reference sequence). CDR3 size: 11 residues. V dropped 3 bases and J dropped 11 bases, with 13 bases sitting between them. For the CDR3, the DNA is TGCAGTGCTAGTCCAGGGGTTCAGGCTTTCTTT. Protein sequence: CSASPGVQAFF.

V usage is TRBV18 and J usage is TRBJ2-1; D is possibly TRBD1 (6 bases). Germline loops: CDR1 KGHSH, CDR2 LQKENI. CDR3 length equals 12 residues. The V and J ends lost 6 bases and 7 bases respectively, with 10 bases between them. DNA for the CDR3: TGTGCCAGCTCGCCAGACAGGAATGAGCAGTTCTTC. It encodes CASSPDRNEQFF. Combining the CDR3 with reference TRBV18 and TRBJ2-1 gives the whole variable domain NAGVMQNPRHLVRRRGQEARLRCSPMKGHSHVYWYRQLPEEGLKFMVYLQKENIIDESGMPKERFSAEFPKEGPSILRIQQVVRGDSAAYFCASSPDRNEQFFGPGTRLTVL.

V usage is TRBV18 and J usage is TRBJ2-7; 7 bases agree with TRBD1. CDR3 length equals 14 residues. The trim removed 3 bases at V and 1 base at J, leaving 3 bases unmatched. Germline-derived CDR1 and CDR2 are KGHSH and LQKENI. The CDR3 region has the DNA TGTGCCAGCTCACCCTCAGGGGGATCCTACGAGCAGTACTTC. Amino acid sequence: CASSPSGGSYEQYF.

This chain joins TRBV5-1 and TRBJ2-7, with 7 bases identical to TRBD1. After removal of 3 bases from V and 3 bases from J, the junction contained 3 bases not matched to a gene. In germline, CDR1 is SGHRS, CDR2 YFSETQ. The CDR3 consists of 13 residues. The chain's CDR3 is CASSSRDSYEQYF. CDR3 nucleotide sequence: TGCGCCAGCAGCTCCAGGGACAGCTACGAGCAGTACTTC.

The chain links TRBV5-1 to TRBJ1-4, with TRBD1 matching over 10 bases. CDR3 length: 13 residues. The germline CDR1 and CDR2 sequences are SGHRS and YFSETQ. Trimming removed 4 bases from V and 8 bases from J; junction bases left unmatched: 2. The CDR3 DNA reads as TGCGCCAGCAGCGGACAGGGGGAAGAAAAACTGTTTTTT. Translating gives CASSGQGEEKLFF.

The gene calls are TRBV7-8 and TRBJ2-3; 12 nucleotides agree with TRBD2. Germline V gene data show CDR1 as SGHVS and CDR2 as FQNEAQ. This CDR3 comprises 19 residues. Trimming at V came to 1 base and at J to 2 bases, leaving 10 bases not matched to a gene. The DNA for the CDR3 is TGTGCCAGCAGCTTAGGCGGGATGGGACTAGCGGGTTACACAGATACGCAGTATTTT. This translates into CASSLGGMGLAGYTDTQYF.

V gene TRBV30 combines with J gene TRBJ2-7; no clear D. Trimming took 7 bases from V and 5 from J, leaving 18 bases between them. Germline CDR1 is GTSNPN and CDR2 is SVGIG (reference sequence). CDR3 size: 13 residues. The CDR3 bases are TGTGCCTCAATGGGCAAGGCGGCGGACGAGCAGTACTTC. Translation gives CASMGKAADEQYF.

This clone appeared a few times. CDR3 sequence: CASSPGLAGTGELFF. CDR3 bases: TGTGCCAGCAGCCCGGGACTAGCGGGAACCGGGGAGCTGTTTTTT. The V call is TRBV11-3, the J call TRBJ2-2, with 13 bases aligning to TRBD2. The V gene's germline CDR1 is SGHNT and CDR2 YENEEA. J gave up 5 bases and V 5 bases, and 2 bases lay outside the gene matches. The length of the CDR3 is 15 residues.

This rearrangement joins TRBV10-3 to TRBJ2-1; D tentatively fits TRBD1 or TRBD2 (5 bases each). Trimming removed 3 bases from V and 9 bases from J, with 18 bases in between. This CDR3 is built from 15 residues. CDR1 is ENHRY, CDR2 SYGVKD, per germline. CDR3 loop: CAISDRDGRFGEQFF. The CDR3 DNA sequence: TGTGCCATCAGTGACCGGGACGGTAGGTTCGGTGAGCAGTTCTTC.

The genes are TRBV29-1 and TRBJ1-2; D is ambiguous. V gave up 2 bases and J gave up 8 bases, with 3 bases separating them. Per the germline V gene, CDR1 is SQVTM and CDR2 is ANQGSEA. The CDR3 consists of 9 residues. In DNA, the CDR3 is TGCAGCGTTGAATGGGGCTACACCTTC. It specifies CSVEWGYTF.

The chain employs TRBV7-8 and TRBJ2-2; 12 nucleotides align to TRBD2. The CDR3 runs 16 residues. Per germline, CDR1 SGHVS and CDR2 FQNEAQ. J gave up 3 bases and V 3 bases, and 2 bases lay outside the gene matches. The CDR3 protein is CASSFGLAGYTGELFF. In nucleotides, the CDR3 is TGTGCCAGCAGCTTCGGACTAGCGGGGTACACCGGGGAGCTGTTTTTT. The whole variable domain, filled in from reference TRBV7-8 and TRBJ2-2, reads GAGVSQSPRYKVAKRGQDVALRCDPISGHVSLFWYQQALGQGPEFLTYFQNEAQLDKSGLPSDRFFAERPEGSVSTLKIQRTQQEDSAVYLCASSFGLAGYTGELFFGEGSRLTVL.

This sequence joins TRBV11-3 and TRBJ2-3; a possible D gene is TRBD2 (6 bases). CDR1 and CDR2 from the germline V gene are SGHNT and YENEEA. V was pared by 3 bases and J by 3 bases, with 13 bases between. CDR3 length equals 15 residues. The CDR3 reads CASSLEGRSTDTQYF. CDR3 DNA sequence: TGTGCCAGCAGCTTGGAGGGGAGGTCGACAGATACGCAGTATTTT.

This chain connects TRBV2 to TRBJ1-2; D unclear. This CDR3 comprises 14 residues. The germline V gene encodes CDR1 SNHLY and CDR2 FYNNEI. V was clipped by 5 bases and J by 8 bases, with 18 bases between them. The CDR3 region is CASSSDGRVNGYTF. For the CDR3, the DNA is TGTGCCAGCAGTTCCGACGGAAGGGTAAACGGCTACACCTTC.

This clone was observed a few times. This chain connects TRBV2 to TRBJ1-3; D is unclear. This CDR3 region has 14 residues. The V end was cut by 3 bases, the J end by 0 bases, with 6 bases between. Germline CDR1 and CDR2: SNHLY and FYNNEI. CDR3 sequence reads: CASSDESSGNTIYF. Here the CDR3 DNA reads TGTGCCAGCAGTGATGAGAGCTCTGGAAACACCATATATTTT. Filled out from reference TRBV2 and TRBJ1-3, the complete variable domain reads EPEVTQTPSHQVTQMGQEVILRCVPISNHLYFYWYRQILGQKVEFLVSFYNNEISEKSEIFDDQFSVERPDGSNFTLKIRSTKLEDSAMYFCASSDESSGNTIYFGEGSWLTVV.

V is TRBV4-2 and J is TRBJ2-2, with TRBD2 as a possible D gene (6 bases). This CDR3 has 16 residues. Germline values: CDR1 LGHNA, CDR2 YNFKEQ. Trimming removed 0 bases at V and 4 bases at J, with 12 bases between. This CDR3 is CASSQEGQGGTGELFF. The CDR3, as DNA: TGTGCCAGCAGCCAAGAAGGCCAGGGAGGCACCGGGGAGCTGTTTTTT.

The J gene is TRBJ1-1, the V gene TRBV25-1, with a weak D call TRBD1 (6 bases). Germline V gives CDR1 MGHDK, CDR2 SYGVNS. Trimming cost V 6 bases and J 1 base, with 12 bases left between them. This CDR3 has 14 residues. CDR3 in amino acids: CASSPTGRNTEAFF. The CDR3 nucleotides read TGTGCCAGCAGCCCAACAGGGAGGAACACTGAAGCTTTCTTT.

V usage is TRBV4-3 and J usage is TRBJ2-3; 11 positions match TRBD2. The germline CDR1 and CDR2 sequences are LGHNA and YSLEER. V lost 1 base to trimming and J lost 5 bases; unmatched junction nucleotides: 5. The CDR3 has 16 amino acids. CDR3 nucleotide sequence: TGCGCCAGCAGCCAAGGTCTTAGCGGGAGGGTAGATACGCAGTATTTT. This sequence encodes CASSQGLSGRVDTQYF.

This chain connects TRBV30 to TRBJ2-5; tentatively, D is TRBD2 (6 bases). This CDR3 comprises 13 residues. V was cut by 0 bases and J by 5 bases, with 10 bases left in between. Germline V lookup: CDR1 GTSNPN, CDR2 SVGIG (reference sequence). CDR3 region: CAWSVSGGETQYF. In DNA, the CDR3 is TGTGCCTGGAGTGTTTCTGGGGGGGAGACCCAGTACTTC.

In DNA, the CDR3 is TGTGCCAGCAGTTTAAGACAGATCCCAGCCTACGAGCAGTACTTC. It specifies CASSLRQIPAYEQYF. The gene calls are TRBV27 and TRBJ2-7; a weak D match, TRBD1 (5 bases). The CDR3 contains 15 residues. Germline V gene sequence: CDR1 MNHEY, CDR2 SMNVEV (reference sequence). V gave up 2 bases and J gave up 2 bases, with 13 bases separating them.